This TCR beta chain derives from a study of T cells generated in artificial thymic organoids. Semi-nested PCR with reverse primers in the TRAC or TRBC constant regions amplified each chain separately. In TCRdb, the 5' RACE reads were re-called with MiXCR into one record per CDR3 protein. The data contain approximately 5,400 distinct CDR3 sequences, 25% to 30% of them singletons. This clonotype was recorded a few times. Its antigen is not known. Organoids aggregated human HSPCs with DLL1-transduced murine MS5 stromal cells. Organoids were seeded with FACS-purified CD34+CD3- stem and progenitor cells depleted of residual T cells. Organoid and thymic CD3+TCRalphabeta+CD8 single positive T cells were FACS sorted before RNA extraction. From germline, CDR1 is MNHEY and CDR2 SVGAGI. V was shortened by 4 bases and J by 7 bases, with 11 bases between the two germline ends. This CDR3 contains 13 residues.

The receptor was derived from a human donor who gave cord blood stem cells for thymic organoid culture, a cardiac surgery patient who gave postnatal thymus, or a blood donor (not recorded which). This chain uses TRBV6-5 with TRBJ2-1; D uncertain. The specimen was naive CD8+ T cells grown in artificial thymic organoids from cord blood stem and progenitor cells. Subset described: CD3+TCRalphabeta+CD8SP T cells; for blood, CD45RO-CCR7+ naive CD8+ T cells. For the CDR3, the DNA is TGTGCCAGCAGTTGCTCGAAAGAAAATGAGCAGTTCTTC. Its translation: CASSCSKENEQFF.